This entry describes one T cell receptor beta chain. Its antigen remains unidentified. This sample is part of a study of T-cell memory formation after mild COVID-19. Study summary: Largely donor-specific sequence clusters came from a couple of donors.

Study-level results: Among clones peaking at day 37 in the second wave, SARS-CoV-2 specificity remained unconfirmed. Contracting clones, day 15 to 85, had balanced CD4/CD8, and later expanders favored CD4+.

5'RACE primed at constant segments yielded TCR alpha and TCR beta cDNA libraries bearing sample barcodes and UMIs. A single record per CDR3 protein comes from TCRdb applying MiXCR to the 5' RACE reads. The repertoire holds a few hundred thousand distinct CDR3 sequences, with under 15% as singletons. V lost 5 bases to trimming and J lost 3 bases, with 19 bases between them. The CDR3 length is 16 residues. In germline, CDR1 is SGHAT, CDR2 FQNNGV. The clonotype originates from a man aged 18 to 30 who had mild COVID-19 (a few samples of this study predate the infection). Cell type and time point are not known. The chain combines TRBV11-2 with TRBJ2-5, with D unresolved. Specimen: PBMCs or a T cell subset sorted from them (not recorded which). CDR3 amino acids: CASSPRPFHFEETQYF. DNA for the CDR3: TGTGCCAGCAGCCCGCGGCCCTTCCATTTTGAAGAGACCCAGTACTTC.